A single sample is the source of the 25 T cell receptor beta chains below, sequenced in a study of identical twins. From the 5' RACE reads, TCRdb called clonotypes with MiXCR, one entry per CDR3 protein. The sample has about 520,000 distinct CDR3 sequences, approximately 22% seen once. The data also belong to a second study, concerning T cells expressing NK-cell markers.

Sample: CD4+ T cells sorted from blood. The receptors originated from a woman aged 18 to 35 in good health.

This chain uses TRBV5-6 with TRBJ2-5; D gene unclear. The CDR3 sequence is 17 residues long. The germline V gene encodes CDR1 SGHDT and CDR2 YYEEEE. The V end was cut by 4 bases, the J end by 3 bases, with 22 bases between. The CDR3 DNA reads TGTGCCAGCAGCCTACTGCAGGATATTGGTTTCGAAGAGACCCAGTACTTC. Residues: CASSLLQDIGFEETQYF.

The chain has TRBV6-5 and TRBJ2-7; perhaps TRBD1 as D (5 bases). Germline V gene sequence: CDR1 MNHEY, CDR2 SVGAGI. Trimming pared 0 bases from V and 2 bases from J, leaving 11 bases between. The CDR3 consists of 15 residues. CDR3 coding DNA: TGTGCCAGCAGTTACTCCTGGACACCGACCTACGAGCAGTACTTC. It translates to CASSYSWTPTYEQYF.

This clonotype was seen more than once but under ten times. CDR3 protein: CASSQESRQARGKLFF. The DNA for the CDR3 is TGTGCCAGCAGCCAAGAATCTAGGCAGGCTAGGGGAAAACTGTTTTTT. V gene TRBV4-2 combines with J gene TRBJ1-4, with D tentatively TRBD1 (5 bases). The length of the CDR3 is 16 residues. Germline CDR1 reads LGHNA; CDR2 reads YNFKEQ. V was shortened by 0 bases and J by 10 bases, with 18 bases between the two germline ends.

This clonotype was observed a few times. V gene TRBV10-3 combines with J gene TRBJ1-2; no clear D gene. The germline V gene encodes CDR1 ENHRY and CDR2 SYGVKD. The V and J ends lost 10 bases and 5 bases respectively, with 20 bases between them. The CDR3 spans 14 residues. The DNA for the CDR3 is TGTGCCACCAAAGCGCCAGGCGCCCAATATGGCTACACCTTC. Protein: CATKAPGAQYGYTF.

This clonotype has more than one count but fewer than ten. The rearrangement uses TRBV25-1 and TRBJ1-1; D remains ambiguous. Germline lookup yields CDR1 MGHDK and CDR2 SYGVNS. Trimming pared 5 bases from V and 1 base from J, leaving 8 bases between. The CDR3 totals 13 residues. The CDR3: CASSFQPNTEAFF. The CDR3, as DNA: TGTGCCAGCAGTTTCCAGCCGAACACTGAAGCTTTCTTT.

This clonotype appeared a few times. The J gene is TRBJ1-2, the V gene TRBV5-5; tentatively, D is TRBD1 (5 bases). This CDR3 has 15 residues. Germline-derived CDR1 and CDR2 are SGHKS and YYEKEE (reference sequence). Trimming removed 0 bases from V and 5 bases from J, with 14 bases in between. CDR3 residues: CASSLGRGGWYGYTF. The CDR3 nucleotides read TGTGCCAGCAGCTTGGGCCGCGGGGGTTGGTATGGCTACACCTTC.

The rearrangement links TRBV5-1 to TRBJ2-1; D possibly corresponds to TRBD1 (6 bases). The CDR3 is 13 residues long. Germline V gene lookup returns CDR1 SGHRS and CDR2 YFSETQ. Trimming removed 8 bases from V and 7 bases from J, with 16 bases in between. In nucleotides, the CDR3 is TGCGCCAGTCAGGGGCTAGTGGGGAATGAGCAGTTCTTC. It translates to CASQGLVGNEQFF. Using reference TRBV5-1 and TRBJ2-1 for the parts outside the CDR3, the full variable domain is KAGVTQTPRYLIKTRGQQVTLSCSPISGHRSVSWYQQTPGQGLQFLFEYFSETQRNKGNFPGRFSGRQFSNSRSEMNVSTLELGDSALYLCASQGLVGNEQFFGPGTRLTVL.

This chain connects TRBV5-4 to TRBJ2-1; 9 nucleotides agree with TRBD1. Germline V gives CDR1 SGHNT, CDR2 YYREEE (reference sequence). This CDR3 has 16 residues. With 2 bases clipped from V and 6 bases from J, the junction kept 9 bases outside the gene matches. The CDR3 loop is CASSFTGQGGSNEQFF. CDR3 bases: TGTGCCAGCAGCTTCACGGGACAGGGTGGTAGCAATGAGCAGTTCTTC.

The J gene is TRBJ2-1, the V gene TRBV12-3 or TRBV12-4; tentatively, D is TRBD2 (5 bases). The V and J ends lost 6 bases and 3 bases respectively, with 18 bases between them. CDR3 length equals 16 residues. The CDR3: CASSKKTGISYNEQFF. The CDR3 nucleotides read TGTGCCAGCAGCAAAAAGACGGGAATTAGCTACAATGAGCAGTTCTTC.

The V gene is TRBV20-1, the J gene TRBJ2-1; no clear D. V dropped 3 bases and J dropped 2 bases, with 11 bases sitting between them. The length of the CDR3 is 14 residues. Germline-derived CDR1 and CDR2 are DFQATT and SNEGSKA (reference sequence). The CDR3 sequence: CSASVSVAYNEQFF. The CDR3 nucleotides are TGCAGTGCTAGCGTCAGCGTTGCCTACAATGAGCAGTTCTTC.

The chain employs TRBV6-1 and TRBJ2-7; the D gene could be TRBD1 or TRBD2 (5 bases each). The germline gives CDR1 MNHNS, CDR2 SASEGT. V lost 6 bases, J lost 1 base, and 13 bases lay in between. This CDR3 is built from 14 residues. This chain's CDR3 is CASSRGRTSYEQYF. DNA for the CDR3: TGTGCCAGCAGCCGGGGACGTACATCCTACGAGCAGTACTTC.

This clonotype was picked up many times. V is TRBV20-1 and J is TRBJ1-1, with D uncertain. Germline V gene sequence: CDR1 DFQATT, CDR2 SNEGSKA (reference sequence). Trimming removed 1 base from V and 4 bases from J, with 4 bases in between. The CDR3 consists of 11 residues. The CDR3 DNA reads TGCAGTGCTAGAGTAGCCACTGAAGCTTTCTTT. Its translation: CSARVATEAFF.

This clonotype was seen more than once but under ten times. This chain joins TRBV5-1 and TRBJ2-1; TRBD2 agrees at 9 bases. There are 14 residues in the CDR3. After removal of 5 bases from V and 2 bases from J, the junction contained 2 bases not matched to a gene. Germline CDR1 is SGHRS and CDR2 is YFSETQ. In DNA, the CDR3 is TGCGCCAGCAGAGGGACTAGCACCTACAATGAGCAGTTCTTC. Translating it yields CASRGTSTYNEQFF.

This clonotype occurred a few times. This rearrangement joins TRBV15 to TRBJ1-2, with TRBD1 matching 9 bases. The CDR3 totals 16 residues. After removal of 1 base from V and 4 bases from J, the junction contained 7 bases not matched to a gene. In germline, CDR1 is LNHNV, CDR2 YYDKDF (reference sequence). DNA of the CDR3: TGTGCCACCAGCAGAGGGCCCGACAGGGGGACCTATGGCTACACCTTC. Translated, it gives CATSRGPDRGTYGYTF.

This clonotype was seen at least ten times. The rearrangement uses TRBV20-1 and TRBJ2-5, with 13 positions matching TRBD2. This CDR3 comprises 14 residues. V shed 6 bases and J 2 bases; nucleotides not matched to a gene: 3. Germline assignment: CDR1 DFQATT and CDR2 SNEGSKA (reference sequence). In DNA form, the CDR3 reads TGCAGTGCCACACTAGCGGGGGGGCAAGAGACCCAGTACTTC. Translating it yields CSATLAGGQETQYF.

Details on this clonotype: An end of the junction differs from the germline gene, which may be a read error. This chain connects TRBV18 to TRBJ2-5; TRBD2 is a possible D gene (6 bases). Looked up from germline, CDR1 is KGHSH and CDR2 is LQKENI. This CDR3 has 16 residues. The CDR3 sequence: CASSPNLRGFQESQYF. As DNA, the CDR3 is TGTGCCAGCTCACCAAATCTGCGGGGTTTCCAAGAGTCCCAGTACTTC.

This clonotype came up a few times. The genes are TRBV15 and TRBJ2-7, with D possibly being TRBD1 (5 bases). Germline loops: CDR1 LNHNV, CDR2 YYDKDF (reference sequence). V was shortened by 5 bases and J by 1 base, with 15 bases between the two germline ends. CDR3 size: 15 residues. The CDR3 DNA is TGTGCCACCAGCTCAGGGAATCTCCCTTCCTACGAGCAGTACTTC. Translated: CATSSGNLPSYEQYF.

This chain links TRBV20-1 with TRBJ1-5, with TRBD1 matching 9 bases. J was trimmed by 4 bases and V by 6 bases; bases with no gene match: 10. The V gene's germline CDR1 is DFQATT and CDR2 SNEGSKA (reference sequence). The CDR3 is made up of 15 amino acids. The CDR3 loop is CSAPTGGGYNQPQHF. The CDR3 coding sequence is TGCAGTGCCCCGACAGGGGGGGGGTATAATCAGCCCCAGCATTTT.

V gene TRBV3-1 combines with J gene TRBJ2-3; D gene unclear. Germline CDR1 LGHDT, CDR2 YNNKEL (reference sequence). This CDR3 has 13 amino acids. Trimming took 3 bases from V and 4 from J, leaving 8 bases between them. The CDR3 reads CASSQGPSDTQYF. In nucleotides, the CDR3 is TGTGCCAGCAGCCAGGGCCCCTCAGATACGCAGTATTTT.

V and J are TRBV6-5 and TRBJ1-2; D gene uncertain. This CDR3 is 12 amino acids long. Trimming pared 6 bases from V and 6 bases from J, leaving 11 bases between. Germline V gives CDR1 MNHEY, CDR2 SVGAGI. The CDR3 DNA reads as TGTGCCAGCAGCCGCGGGATGGATGGCTACACCTTC. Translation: CASSRGMDGYTF.

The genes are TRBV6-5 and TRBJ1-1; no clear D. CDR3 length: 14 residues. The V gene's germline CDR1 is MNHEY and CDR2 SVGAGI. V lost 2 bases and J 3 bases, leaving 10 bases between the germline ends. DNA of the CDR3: TGTGCCAGCAGTTACCGGGGTGGGTACACTGAAGCTTTCTTT. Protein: CASSYRGGYTEAFF.

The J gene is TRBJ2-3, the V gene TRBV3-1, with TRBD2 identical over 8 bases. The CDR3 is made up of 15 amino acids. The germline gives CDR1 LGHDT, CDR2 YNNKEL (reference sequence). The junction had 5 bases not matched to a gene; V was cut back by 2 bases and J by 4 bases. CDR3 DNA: TGTGCCAGCAGCCAAAACCGGGGGGGCGCAGATACGCAGTATTTT. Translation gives CASSQNRGGADTQYF.

CDR3 sequence reads: CSVGFSYNGYTF. CDR3 bases: TGCAGCGTTGGGTTTAGCTATAATGGCTACACCTTC. The chain is built from TRBV29-1 and TRBJ1-2; D gene uncertain. This CDR3 region has 12 residues. Trimming pared 4 bases from V and 6 bases from J, leaving 12 bases between. In germline, CDR1 is SQVTM, CDR2 ANQGSEA.

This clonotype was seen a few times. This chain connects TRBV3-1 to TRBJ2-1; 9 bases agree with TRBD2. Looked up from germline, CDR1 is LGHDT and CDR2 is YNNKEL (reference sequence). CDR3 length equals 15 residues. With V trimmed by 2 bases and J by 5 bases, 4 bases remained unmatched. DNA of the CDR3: TGTGCCAGCAGCCAACTCCTAGCGGGGAACAATGAGCAGTTCTTC. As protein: CASSQLLAGNNEQFF.

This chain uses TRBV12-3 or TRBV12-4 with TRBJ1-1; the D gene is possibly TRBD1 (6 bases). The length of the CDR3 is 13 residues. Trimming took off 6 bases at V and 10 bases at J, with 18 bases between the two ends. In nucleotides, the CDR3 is TGTGCCAGCAGAGTACAGGGATCGCTGGTAGCTTTCTTT. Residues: CASRVQGSLVAFF.